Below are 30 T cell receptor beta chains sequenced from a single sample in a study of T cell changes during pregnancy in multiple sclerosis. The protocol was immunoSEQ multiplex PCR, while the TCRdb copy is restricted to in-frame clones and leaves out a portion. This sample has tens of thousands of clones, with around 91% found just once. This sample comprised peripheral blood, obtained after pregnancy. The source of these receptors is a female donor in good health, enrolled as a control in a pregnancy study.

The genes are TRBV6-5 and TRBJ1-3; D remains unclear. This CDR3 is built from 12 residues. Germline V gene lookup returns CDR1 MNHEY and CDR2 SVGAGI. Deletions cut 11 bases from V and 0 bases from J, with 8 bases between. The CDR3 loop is CAAASSGNTIYF. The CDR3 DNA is TGTGCCGCGGCGAGCTCTGGAAACACCATATATTTT.

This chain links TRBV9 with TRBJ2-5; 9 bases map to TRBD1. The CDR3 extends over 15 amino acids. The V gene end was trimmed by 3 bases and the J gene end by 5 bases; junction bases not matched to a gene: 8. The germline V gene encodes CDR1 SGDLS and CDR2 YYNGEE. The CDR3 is CASSGTGGLSETQYF. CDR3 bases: TGTGCCAGCAGCGGAACAGGGGGCTTGTCGGAGACCCAGTACTTC.

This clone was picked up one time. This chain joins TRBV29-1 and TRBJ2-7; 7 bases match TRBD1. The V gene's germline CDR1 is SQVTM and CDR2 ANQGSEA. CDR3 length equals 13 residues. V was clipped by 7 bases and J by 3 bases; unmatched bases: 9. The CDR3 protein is CSAREDRNYEQYF. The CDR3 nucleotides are TGCAGCGCGAGAGAGGACAGGAACTACGAGCAGTACTTC.

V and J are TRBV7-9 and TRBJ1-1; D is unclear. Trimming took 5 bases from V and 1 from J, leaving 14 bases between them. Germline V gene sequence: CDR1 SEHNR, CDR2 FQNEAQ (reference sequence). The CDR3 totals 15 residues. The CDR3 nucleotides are TGTGCCAGCAGCCCCGACCTCGGAGAGAACACTGAAGCTTTCTTT. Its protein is CASSPDLGENTEAFF. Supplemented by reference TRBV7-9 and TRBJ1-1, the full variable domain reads DTGVSQNPRHKITKRGQNVTFRCDPISEHNRLYWYRQTLGQGPEFLTYFQNEAQLEKSRLLSDRFSAERPKGSFSTLEIQRTEQGDSAMYLCASSPDLGENTEAFFGQGTRLTVV.

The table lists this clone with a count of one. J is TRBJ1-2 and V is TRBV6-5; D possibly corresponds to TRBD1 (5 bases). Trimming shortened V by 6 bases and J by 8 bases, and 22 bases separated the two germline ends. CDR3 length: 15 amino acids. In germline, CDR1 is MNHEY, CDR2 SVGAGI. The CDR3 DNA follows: TGTGCCAGCAGCCCGTCGGGCAGGGTAACTAGCGGCTACACCTTC. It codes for CASSPSGRVTSGYTF.

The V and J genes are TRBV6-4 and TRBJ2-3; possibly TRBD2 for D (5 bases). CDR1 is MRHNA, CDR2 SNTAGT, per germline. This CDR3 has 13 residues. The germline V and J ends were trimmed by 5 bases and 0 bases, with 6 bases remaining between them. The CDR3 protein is CASSSGSTDTQYF. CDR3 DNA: TGTGCCAGCAGTAGCGGTAGCACAGATACGCAGTATTTT.

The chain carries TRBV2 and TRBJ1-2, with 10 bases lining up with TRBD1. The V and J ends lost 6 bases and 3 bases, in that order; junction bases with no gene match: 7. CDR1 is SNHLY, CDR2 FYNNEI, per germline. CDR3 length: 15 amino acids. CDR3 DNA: TGTGCCAGCAGCGTTAGGACAGGGGGTGACTATGGCTACACCTTC. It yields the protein CASSVRTGGDYGYTF.

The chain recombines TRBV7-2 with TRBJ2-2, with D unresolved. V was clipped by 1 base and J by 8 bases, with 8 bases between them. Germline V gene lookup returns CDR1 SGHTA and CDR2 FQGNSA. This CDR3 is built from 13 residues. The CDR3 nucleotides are TGTGCCAGCAGCTTAGTGCGGCGGGGGGAGCTGTTTTTT. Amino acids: CASSLVRRGELFF.

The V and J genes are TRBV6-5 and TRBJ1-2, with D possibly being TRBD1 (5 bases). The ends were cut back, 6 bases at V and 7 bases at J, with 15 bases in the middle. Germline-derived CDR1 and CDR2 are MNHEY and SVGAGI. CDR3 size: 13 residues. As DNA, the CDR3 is TGTGCCAGCAGGGTTAAAGGGGCGCGTGGCTACACCTTC. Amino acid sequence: CASRVKGARGYTF.

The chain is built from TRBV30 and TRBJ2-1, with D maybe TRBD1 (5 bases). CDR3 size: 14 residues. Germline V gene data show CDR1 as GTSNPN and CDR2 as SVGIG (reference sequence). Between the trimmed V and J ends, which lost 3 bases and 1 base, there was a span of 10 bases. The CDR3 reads CAWSRRQSYNEQFF. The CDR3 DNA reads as TGTGCCTGGAGCCGCCGACAGTCCTACAATGAGCAGTTCTTC. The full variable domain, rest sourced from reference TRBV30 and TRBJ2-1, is SQTIHQWPATLVQPVGSPLSLECTVEGTSNPNLYWYRQAAGRGLQLLFYSVGIGQISSEVPQNLSASRPQDRQFILSSKKLLLSDSGFYLCAWSRRQSYNEQFFGPGTRLTVL.

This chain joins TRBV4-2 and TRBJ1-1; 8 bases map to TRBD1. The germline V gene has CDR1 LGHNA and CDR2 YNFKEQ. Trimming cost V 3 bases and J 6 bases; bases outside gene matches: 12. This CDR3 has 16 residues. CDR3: CASSHLGQGIVSEAFF. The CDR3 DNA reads TGTGCCAGCAGCCATCTTGGACAGGGAATAGTGTCTGAAGCTTTCTTT.

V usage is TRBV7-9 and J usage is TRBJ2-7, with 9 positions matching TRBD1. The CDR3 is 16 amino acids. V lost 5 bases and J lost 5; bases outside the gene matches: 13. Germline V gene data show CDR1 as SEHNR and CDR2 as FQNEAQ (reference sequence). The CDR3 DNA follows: TGTGCCAGCAGCGAGCCGGACAGGGGCTTAGTGGACGAGCAGTACTTC. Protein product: CASSEPDRGLVDEQYF.

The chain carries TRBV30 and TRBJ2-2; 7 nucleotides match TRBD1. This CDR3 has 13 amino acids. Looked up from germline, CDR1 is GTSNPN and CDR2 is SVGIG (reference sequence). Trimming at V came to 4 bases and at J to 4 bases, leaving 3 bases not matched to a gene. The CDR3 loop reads CAWKAGGTGELFF. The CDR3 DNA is TGTGCCTGGAAGGCAGGGGGCACCGGGGAGCTGTTTTTT.

CDR3 bases: TGTGCCAGCAGCTCTAGCGTAGATACGCAGTATTTT. Its protein is CASSSSVDTQYF. The chain combines TRBV7-2 with TRBJ2-3, with D possibly being TRBD2 (6 bases). CDR3 size: 12 residues. Trimming pared 4 bases from V and 5 bases from J, leaving 7 bases between. Germline CDR1 is SGHTA and CDR2 is FQGNSA. The whole variable domain, remainder taken from reference TRBV7-2 and TRBJ2-3, is GAGVSQSPSNKVTEKGKDVELRCDPISGHTALYWYRQSLGQGLEFLIYFQGNSAPDKSGLPSDRFSAERTGGSVSTLTIQRTQQEDSAVYLCASSSSVDTQYFGPGTRLTVL.

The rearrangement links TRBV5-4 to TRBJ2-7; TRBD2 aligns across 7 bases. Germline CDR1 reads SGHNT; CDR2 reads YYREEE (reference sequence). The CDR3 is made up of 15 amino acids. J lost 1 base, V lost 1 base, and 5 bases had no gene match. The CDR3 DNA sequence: TGTGCCAGCAGCTTGCGGGGAGGGGTTTCCTACGAGCAGTACTTC. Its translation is CASSLRGGVSYEQYF.

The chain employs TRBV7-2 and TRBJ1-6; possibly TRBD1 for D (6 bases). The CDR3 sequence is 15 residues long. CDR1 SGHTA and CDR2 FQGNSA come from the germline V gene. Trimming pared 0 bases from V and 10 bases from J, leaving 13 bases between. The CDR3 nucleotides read TGTGCCAGCAGCTTAGCCCAGACAGGAAGCTCACCCCTCCACTTT. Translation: CASSLAQTGSSPLHF.

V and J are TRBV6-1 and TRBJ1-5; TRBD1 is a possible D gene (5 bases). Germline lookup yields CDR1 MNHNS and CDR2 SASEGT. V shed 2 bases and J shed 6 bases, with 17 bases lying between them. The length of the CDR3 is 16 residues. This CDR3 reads CASSELAGRYGQPQHF. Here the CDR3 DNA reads TGTGCCAGCAGTGAATTGGCAGGGCGCTATGGTCAGCCCCAGCATTTT.

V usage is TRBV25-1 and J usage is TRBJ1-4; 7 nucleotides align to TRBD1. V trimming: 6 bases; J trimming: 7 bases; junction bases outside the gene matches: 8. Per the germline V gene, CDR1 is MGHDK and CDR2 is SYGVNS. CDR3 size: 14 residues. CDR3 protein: CASSQRGRTEKLFF. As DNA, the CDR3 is TGTGCCAGCAGCCAGAGGGGGCGAACTGAAAAACTGTTTTTT.

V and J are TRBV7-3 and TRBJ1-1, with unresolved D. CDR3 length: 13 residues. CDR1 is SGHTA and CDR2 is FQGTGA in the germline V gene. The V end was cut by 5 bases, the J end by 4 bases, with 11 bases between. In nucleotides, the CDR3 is TGTGCCAGCAGCCTCCAACGGGGCACTGAAGCTTTCTTT. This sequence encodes CASSLQRGTEAFF. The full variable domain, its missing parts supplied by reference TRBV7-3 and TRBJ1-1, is GAGVSQTPSNKVTEKGKYVELRCDPISGHTALYWYRQSLGQGPEFLIYFQGTGAADDSGLPNDRFFAVRPEGSVSTLKIQRTERGDSAVYLCASSLQRGTEAFFGQGTRLTVV.

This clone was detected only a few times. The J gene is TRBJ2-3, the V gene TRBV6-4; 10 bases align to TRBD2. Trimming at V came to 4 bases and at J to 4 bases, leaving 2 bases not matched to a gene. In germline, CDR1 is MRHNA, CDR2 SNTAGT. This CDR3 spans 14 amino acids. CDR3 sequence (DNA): TGTGCCAGCAGTGGAAGCGGGGGGGCAGATACGCAGTATTTT. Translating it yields CASSGSGGADTQYF.

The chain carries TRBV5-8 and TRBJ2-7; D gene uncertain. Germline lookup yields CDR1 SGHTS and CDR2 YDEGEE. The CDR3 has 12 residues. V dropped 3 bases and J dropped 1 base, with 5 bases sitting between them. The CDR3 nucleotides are TGTGCCAGCAGCTCTCGTTCCTACGAGCAGTACTTC. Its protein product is CASSSRSYEQYF.

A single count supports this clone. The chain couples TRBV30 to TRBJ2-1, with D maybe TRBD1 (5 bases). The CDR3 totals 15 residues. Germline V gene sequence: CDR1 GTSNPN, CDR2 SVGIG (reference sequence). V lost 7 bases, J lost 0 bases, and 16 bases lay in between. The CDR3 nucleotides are TGTGCCTCTAATGGGGCGATGAGCTCCTACAATGAGCAGTTCTTC. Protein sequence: CASNGAMSSYNEQFF.

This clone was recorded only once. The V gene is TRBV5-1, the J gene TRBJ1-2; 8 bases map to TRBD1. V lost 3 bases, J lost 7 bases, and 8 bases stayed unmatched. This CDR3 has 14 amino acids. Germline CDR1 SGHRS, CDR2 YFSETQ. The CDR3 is CASSSQQGGGGYTF. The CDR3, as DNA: TGCGCCAGCAGCTCCCAACAGGGGGGCGGTGGCTACACCTTC.

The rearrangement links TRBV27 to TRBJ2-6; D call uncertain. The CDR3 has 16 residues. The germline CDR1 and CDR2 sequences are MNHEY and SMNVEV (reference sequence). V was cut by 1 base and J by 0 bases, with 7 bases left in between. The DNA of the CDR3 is TGTGCCAGCAGTTTATTTATCCGCTCTGGGGCCAACGTCCTGACTTTC. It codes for CASSLFIRSGANVLTF.

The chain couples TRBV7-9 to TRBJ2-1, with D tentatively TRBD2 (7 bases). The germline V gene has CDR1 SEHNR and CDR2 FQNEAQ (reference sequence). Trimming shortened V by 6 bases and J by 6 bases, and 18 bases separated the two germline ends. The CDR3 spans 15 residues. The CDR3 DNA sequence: TGTGCCAGCAGAATAGCCCGGGGGGCGGGCAATGAGCAGTTCTTC. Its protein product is CASRIARGAGNEQFF.

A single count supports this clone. The CDR3 DNA sequence: TGTGCCAGCAGCCACACAGGGGACTCTGGAAACACCATATATTTT. The encoded protein is CASSHTGDSGNTIYF. The chain carries TRBV9 and TRBJ1-3; 7 bases match TRBD1. The CDR3 is 15 amino acids. The trim removed 4 bases at V and 0 bases at J, leaving 4 bases unmatched. Germline CDR1 SGDLS, CDR2 YYNGEE.

The DNA of the CDR3 is TGTGCCAGCAGGCGGACAGAGAACTATGGCTACACCTTC. Protein sequence: CASRRTENYGYTF. This chain joins TRBV6-5 and TRBJ1-2, with D perhaps TRBD1 (6 bases). The ends were cut back, 6 bases at V and 2 bases at J, with 10 bases in the middle. CDR1 and CDR2 (germline): MNHEY, SVGAGI. The CDR3 consists of 13 residues.

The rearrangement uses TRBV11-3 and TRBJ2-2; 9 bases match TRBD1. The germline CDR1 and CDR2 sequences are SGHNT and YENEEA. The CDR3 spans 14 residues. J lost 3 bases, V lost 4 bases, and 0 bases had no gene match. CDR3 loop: CASSWTGDTGELFF. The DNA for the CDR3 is TGTGCCAGCAGCTGGACAGGGGACACCGGGGAGCTGTTTTTT.

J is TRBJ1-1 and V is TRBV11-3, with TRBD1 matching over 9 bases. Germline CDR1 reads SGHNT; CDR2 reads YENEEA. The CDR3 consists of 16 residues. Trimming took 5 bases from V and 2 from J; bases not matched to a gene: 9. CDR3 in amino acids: CASSPWTGDFNTEAFF. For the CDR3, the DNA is TGTGCCAGCAGCCCGTGGACAGGGGATTTTAACACTGAAGCTTTCTTT.

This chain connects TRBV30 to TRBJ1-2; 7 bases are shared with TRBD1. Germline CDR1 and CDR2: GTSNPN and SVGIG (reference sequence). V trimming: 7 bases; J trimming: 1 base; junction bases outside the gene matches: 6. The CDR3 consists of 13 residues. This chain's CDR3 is CAYEDRYNYGYTF. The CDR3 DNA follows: TGTGCCTACGAGGACAGGTATAACTATGGCTACACCTTC.